These 16 T cell receptor beta chains share one sample of origin, sequenced in a study of identical twins' blood T cells. Each CDR3 protein gets one entry after TCRdb re-called the 5' RACE reads with MiXCR. The table has fewer than 450,000 distinct CDR3 sequences, more than 25% seen once. The sample comprised PBMCs. These receptors came from a woman aged 18 to 55 in good health.

This clonotype was counted many times. Written as DNA, the CDR3 is TGTGCCAGCAGCCCCGGACTGATGAGCACTGAAGCTTTCTTT. Protein product: CASSPGLMSTEAFF. The chain couples TRBV11-2 to TRBJ1-1; D remains unclear. This CDR3 has 14 residues. CDR1 is SGHAT, CDR2 FQNNGV, per germline. V lost 5 bases and J 4 bases, leaving 14 bases between the germline ends.

The table lists this clonotype with many counts. The chain links TRBV6-5 to TRBJ2-7; a possible D gene is TRBD1 (5 bases). The length of the CDR3 is 16 residues. V was pared by 0 bases and J by 1 base, with 13 bases between. The germline V gene encodes CDR1 MNHEY and CDR2 SVGAGI. The CDR3 nucleotides read TGTGCCAGCAGTTACTCGAAGCTAGGGGAATCCTACGAGCAGTACTTC. Protein product: CASSYSKLGESYEQYF.

This clonotype has only a few counts. This rearrangement joins TRBV20-1 to TRBJ2-3; TRBD2 aligns across 7 bases. Germline V gives CDR1 DFQATT, CDR2 SNEGSKA (reference sequence). After removal of 0 bases from V and 0 bases from J, the junction contained 6 bases not matched to a gene. CDR3 length: 16 residues. Written as DNA, the CDR3 is TGCAGTGCTAGAGATCATAAGCGGGGTAGCACAGATACGCAGTATTTT. Amino acids: CSARDHKRGSTDTQYF.

The CDR3, as DNA: TGTGCCAGCAGCCGACCGGGTACCTACTCTGGAAACACCATATATTTT. Translation gives CASSRPGTYSGNTIYF. This chain uses TRBV11-2 with TRBJ1-3; D gene unclear. This CDR3 spans 16 amino acids. With 5 bases removed from V and 0 bases from J, the gap between germline ends came to 14 bases. Germline V gene lookup returns CDR1 SGHAT and CDR2 FQNNGV.

V usage is TRBV13 and J usage is TRBJ1-2; tentatively, D is TRBD1 (5 bases). Looked up from germline, CDR1 is PRHDT and CDR2 is FYEKMQ (reference sequence). The V end lost 6 bases, the J end lost 6 bases, and 14 bases lay between the germline ends. This CDR3 has 13 amino acids. CDR3 DNA: TGTGCCAGCAGTCTATGGGGGGACCATGGCTACACCTTC. Translation gives CASSLWGDHGYTF.

The chain uses TRBV4-3 and TRBJ1-2; tentatively, D is TRBD1 (6 bases). This CDR3 has 15 residues. CDR1 LGHNA and CDR2 YSLEER come from the germline V gene. Trimming took off 1 base at V and 0 bases at J, with 9 bases between the two ends. The CDR3 DNA follows: TGCGCCAGCAGCCAAGTTCCAGGGGCTAACTATGGCTACACCTTC. This translates into CASSQVPGANYGYTF.

V and J are TRBV6-6 and TRBJ1-5, with TRBD1 matching over 9 bases. The germline V gene has CDR1 MNHNY and CDR2 SVGAGI (reference sequence). V gave up 8 bases and J gave up 6 bases; unmatched junction bases: 5. This CDR3 is 13 amino acids long. The CDR3 DNA is TGTGCCAGCCATACAGGGGGCGGTCAGCCCCAGCATTTT. It specifies CASHTGGGQPQHF.

This clonotype has a handful of counts. The chain employs TRBV19 and TRBJ1-4; no clear D gene. CDR3 length: 12 amino acids. Deletions cut 9 bases from V and 7 bases from J, with 12 bases between. CDR1 is LNHDA, CDR2 SQIVND, per germline (reference sequence). The DNA for the CDR3 is TGTGCCAGCGGTAATCGGAGTGAAAAACTGTTTTTT. Translated: CASGNRSEKLFF.

This clonotype was observed a handful of times. V is TRBV5-1 and J is TRBJ1-1, with D possibly TRBD1 on 6 matching bases. CDR1 is SGHRS, CDR2 YFSETQ, per germline. V lost 0 bases and J lost 1, with 10 bases in between. The CDR3 consists of 15 residues. The CDR3 spells CASSLAGQKNTEAFF. Here the CDR3 DNA reads TGCGCCAGCAGCTTGGCTGGACAGAAGAACACTGAAGCTTTCTTT.

A few counts support this clonotype. The V and J genes are TRBV28 and TRBJ1-1; D is ambiguous. V shed 3 bases and J shed 10 bases, with 15 bases lying between them. Germline values: CDR1 MDHEN, CDR2 SYDVKM. The CDR3 consists of 13 residues. Written as DNA, the CDR3 is TGTGCCAGCAGTTTTCAACGGCAAGTTGTAGCTTTCTTT. This translates into CASSFQRQVVAFF.

The table lists this clonotype with a few counts. The chain carries TRBV29-1 and TRBJ1-2; D might be TRBD1 (6 bases). There are 11 residues in the CDR3. Germline CDR1 reads SQVTM; CDR2 reads ANQGSEA. Between the trimmed V and J ends, which lost 4 bases and 9 bases, there was a span of 12 bases. The DNA of the CDR3 is TGCAGCGTTGCCCACAGGGATCGCTACACCTTC. This gives the protein CSVAHRDRYTF.

This clonotype came up many times. The V gene is TRBV6-5, the J gene TRBJ1-1; no firm D call. Looked up from germline, CDR1 is MNHEY and CDR2 is SVGAGI. The CDR3 has 16 amino acids. With 0 bases removed from V and 5 bases from J, the gap between germline ends came to 16 bases. CDR3 sequence (DNA): TGTGCCAGCAGTTACTCCAGCGCTCTAACCGGGACTGAAGCTTTCTTT. The encoded protein is CASSYSSALTGTEAFF.

This clonotype was recorded a few times. The CDR3 reads CASKHGGSNEQFF. Written as DNA, the CDR3 is TGTGCCAGCAAACATGGGGGTTCGAATGAGCAGTTCTTC. The chain combines TRBV12-3 or TRBV12-4 with TRBJ2-1; possibly TRBD1 or TRBD2 for D (5 bases each). The CDR3 has 13 amino acids. V was shortened by 7 bases and J by 7 bases, with 14 bases between the two germline ends.

This clonotype was seen a few times. The gene calls are TRBV2 and TRBJ1-5; D unresolved. The germline V gene encodes CDR1 SNHLY and CDR2 FYNNEI. This CDR3 is built from 14 residues. Trimming removed 8 bases from V and 0 bases from J, with 11 bases in between. This CDR3 reads CASQAWNSNQPQHF. In DNA, the CDR3 is TGTGCCAGCCAGGCGTGGAATAGCAATCAGCCCCAGCATTTT.

This clonotype has a count of ten or more. This chain connects TRBV2 to TRBJ1-3; no reliable D call. Germline V gene data show CDR1 as SNHLY and CDR2 as FYNNEI. V lost 7 bases and J lost 0, with 7 bases in between. The CDR3 is 13 amino acids. The CDR3 reads CASIRDSGNTIYF. The CDR3 DNA is TGTGCCAGCATTAGGGACTCTGGAAACACCATATATTTT.

V is TRBV6-2 or TRBV6-3 and J is TRBJ1-1; D not resolved. Trimming cost V 8 bases and J 2 bases, with 3 bases left between them. Looked up from germline, CDR1 is MNHEY and CDR2 is SVGEGT. There are 10 residues in the CDR3. CDR3 bases: TGTGCCAGCGGAAACACTGAAGCTTTCTTT. Encoded protein: CASGNTEAFF.